These T cell receptor beta chains were read from a single sample in a study of T cells after yellow fever vaccination. TCRdb recomputed calls from the 5' RACE reads with MiXCR, one row per CDR3 protein. The profile covers around 600,000 distinct CDR3 sequences, with roughly an eighth appearing a single time and more than 13% taken by the ten largest. Sequencing used PBMCs, obtained on the day of the yellow fever booster vaccination. The receptors here all came from a man aged 25-45 years who received the YFV17D yellow fever vaccine. The CDR3 runs from the conserved cysteine through the conserved F or W. The order of the fields is J gene, V gene, CDR3 protein.

j_gene: TRBJ2-1; v_gene: TRBV7-6; CDR3aa: CASSFRLGQRNNEQFF
j_gene: TRBJ2-5; v_gene: TRBV6-5; CDR3aa: CASSYNQRTGGLLQETQYF
j_gene: TRBJ2-7; v_gene: TRBV19; CDR3aa: CVSSPGLASSYEQYF
j_gene: TRBJ1-1; v_gene: TRBV5-6; CDR3aa: CASSLARGVEAFF
j_gene: TRBJ2-3; v_gene: TRBV18; CDR3aa: CASSVRDSNTDTQYF
j_gene: TRBJ2-3; v_gene: TRBV4-2; CDR3aa: CASSRDPAVRGTDTQYF
j_gene: TRBJ2-1; v_gene: TRBV25-1; CDR3aa: CASSENRDRGQNEQFF
j_gene: TRBJ1-2; v_gene: TRBV20-1; CDR3aa: CSASDHRGNYGYTF
j_gene: TRBJ2-7; v_gene: TRBV9; CDR3aa: CASSVGMGQREQYF
j_gene: TRBJ2-5; v_gene: TRBV20-1; CDR3aa: CSATRTGRETQYF
j_gene: TRBJ2-7; v_gene: TRBV27; CDR3aa: CASSPATSGSYEQYF
j_gene: TRBJ2-1; v_gene: TRBV2; CDR3aa: CASSERRRSVHNEQFF
j_gene: TRBJ2-3; v_gene: TRBV7-6; CDR3aa: CASSLELGSTDTQYF
j_gene: TRBJ1-2; v_gene: TRBV7-9; CDR3aa: CASSLRPGVDGYGYTF
j_gene: TRBJ2-4; v_gene: TRBV7-2; CDR3aa: CASTVAGRKNIQYF
j_gene: TRBJ2-2; v_gene: TRBV20-1; CDR3aa: CSASRGGGGELFF
j_gene: TRBJ2-2; v_gene: TRBV6-1; CDR3aa: CASRRLATGELFF
j_gene: TRBJ2-5; v_gene: TRBV6-5; CDR3aa: CASSYQAGIQETQYF
j_gene: TRBJ2-7; v_gene: TRBV7-9; CDR3aa: CASSTWTGRNYEQYF
j_gene: TRBJ2-3; v_gene: TRBV14; CDR3aa: CASSPPLDTQYF
j_gene: TRBJ2-5; v_gene: TRBV7-2; CDR3aa: CASSKQGLETQYF
j_gene: TRBJ2-1; v_gene: TRBV2; CDR3aa: CASRASGTSSNEQFF
j_gene: TRBJ1-4; v_gene: TRBV12-3/TRBV12-4; CDR3aa: CASSLRGGSEKLFF
j_gene: TRBJ2-2; v_gene: TRBV2; CDR3aa: CASSEALWTGELFF
j_gene: TRBJ2-1; v_gene: TRBV14; CDR3aa: CASSQDSNFGVPYNEQFF
j_gene: TRBJ1-1; v_gene: TRBV5-1; CDR3aa: CASSLAFAGTEAFF
j_gene: TRBJ1-1; v_gene: TRBV4-3; CDR3aa: CASSQDNGLYAFF
j_gene: TRBJ2-1; v_gene: TRBV5-1; CDR3aa: CASNGAPSYNEQFF
j_gene: TRBJ1-5; v_gene: TRBV24-1; CDR3aa: CATSDGTYEGHQPQHF
j_gene: TRBJ1-1; v_gene: TRBV7-8; CDR3aa: CASSLAGRVNTEAFF
j_gene: TRBJ1-5; v_gene: TRBV7-9; CDR3aa: CASSMATGTDSNQPQHF
j_gene: TRBJ2-7; v_gene: TRBV4-3; CDR3aa: CASSHRGGYEQYF
j_gene: TRBJ2-7; v_gene: TRBV5-6; CDR3aa: CASSSDGLGWEQYF